Included here is one T cell receptor beta chain sequence, with context. This clone has just one count. The antigen it binds to is not known. Base quality data are lacking; no much larger clone is found one base away. Receptor amplification or capture employed the immunoSEQ multiplex PCR assay. For the multiplex PCR, a mixture combining 60 forward primers for TCR Vbeta segments and 13 reverse primers for TCR Jbeta segments was used. A multiplex PCR assay on genomic DNA amplified the CDR3 region of rearranged TCR beta genes. The Illumina HiSeq System was used to sequence the amplified TCR beta libraries as 87-base-pair reads. Processing in the source paper ran as follows. In a later analysis, roughly 80 million unique TCR beta chains were counted across the 500 to 850 repertoires, and approximately 11 million of these chains were shared by at least two donors. Raw reads were error-corrected and collapsed into unique sequences with a nearest-neighbor algorithm that merged closely related sequences to remove PCR and sequencing errors. V, D and J gene segments were assigned by aligning CDR3 sequences to IMGT reference sequences. For a sequence to be retained, a match of at least six nucleotides was required to both a V gene segment and a J gene segment. A rearrangement was called productive if the CDR3 had no stop codons and remained in frame with V and J, and every other rearrangement was called non-productive. CDR3 was defined according to IMGT convention as the region running from the second conserved V-encoded cysteine to the conserved J-encoded phenylalanine. In an earlier analysis of approximately 590 of the donors, sequences lacking an unambiguous match to a single V gene segment were excluded. An earlier analysis of several hundred of the donors called V segments functional above 56.7% productive rearrangements and segregating when the between-donor standard deviation exceeded 5%. To diagnose cytomegalovirus status from the catalog of TCR beta chain sequences, a statistical classification framework was built. V and J gene assignment, in a later analysis, came from comparing TCR nucleotide sequences with IMGT/GENE-DB human TR gene sequences. The TCRdist pipeline was used in a later analysis to assign CDR3 sequences and most-parsimonious VDJ recombination scenarios. In a later analysis, every TCR beta chain was defined by the combination of its CDR3 amino acid sequence and its V-gene family, and reads without a unique V-gene family were dropped. To address suspected cross-contamination and a sequencing artifact, a later analysis removed roughly 580 highly shared, low-generation-probability nucleotide sequences. For each public chain, a later analysis derived a clonal expansion index from normalized ranks of inferred template counts within each repertoire. Generation probabilities in a later analysis came from a VDJ recombination model fitted to out-of-frame rearrangements, and those results were checked against IGoR. Hypergeometric tests were used in a later analysis to score TCR-TCR, TCR-HLA and TCR-CMV co-occurrence, with a repertoire-size bias correction applied to the TCR pairs. False discovery rates were estimated in a later analysis by permuting HLA or CMV assignments 20 times. In a later analysis, co-occurring TCRs were grouped using DBSCAN, and TCRdist sequence similarity was added for clustering within HLA-allele-positive subsets. Repertoires with fewer than 30,000 or more than 120,000 public chains, plus five repertoires with anomalous nucleotide sharing, were excluded from co-occurrence clustering. TCRdb mirrors the immuneACCESS table, restricted to in-frame sequences. Some clones are absent from its copies; in checked studies, under half trace to an unresolved V gene, and the reason for the others is unknown. V and J calls and clone size are copied from that table; D and trimming were computed from the DNA. The sample table shows roughly 120,000 clones, and over 80% are seen once. The top ten clonotypes cover 0.24% of the sample.

Per the germline V gene, SGHTA is the CDR1 and FQGNSA is the CDR2. A distance of 14 bases separates the germline ends of V and J, which lose 5 bases and 3 bases respectively. Spanning cysteine to phenylalanine, the CDR3 consists of 15 amino acids. CDR3 DNA is the only sequence kept; it has 45 bases, read in frame from the first base. The cohort was made up of about 670 healthy bone marrow donors. All cohort members were sampled while nominally healthy, although unrecorded immune exposures were likely present. The donor was CMV seronegative and belonged to the group of 380 or so seronegative cohort members. A peripheral blood sample was collected from each donor, and TCR beta sequencing was performed on peripheral blood mononuclear cells. Genomic DNA extraction from the blood cell samples was performed with the Qiagen DNeasy Blood Extraction Kit. The data stem from a study of cytomegalovirus exposure and HLA in healthy donors (dated by TCRdb to 2017 to 2019). Some background on the complete study: In an earlier analysis of under 750 of the donors, 276 Gb of sequence data and just under 120 million unique TCR beta sequences from approximately 180 million T cells were reported. An early release that covered about 600 HLA-typed donors contained around 300 gigabases of sequencing data and tens of millions of unique TCR sequences. Of the approximately 400 genotyped donors, approximately 83% fell in the genetic ancestry cluster associated with self-reported Caucasian donors. The aim of the study was to test whether cataloging public T cell receptors could identify signatures of past pathogen exposure. The study used immunosequencing to profile the T cell repertoires of approximately 640 subjects and linked those repertoires to cytomegalovirus serostatus. Along with the approximately 650-subject first cohort, a separate validation cohort of over 90 different subjects was used. High-throughput TCR immunosequencing, statistical association of individual TCRs with disease status, and machine learning were combined to predict cytomegalovirus infection status. A later analysis re-analyzed previously published TCR beta repertoires from approximately 700 donors and added high-resolution HLA genotyping to study TCR occurrence patterns. The later analysis used no new phenotypic data to find candidate immune exposures, relying instead on TCR beta sequences and their occurrence across donors. To decide whether each TCR beta V gene segment behaved as functional or pseudogenic, an earlier analysis of some 580 of the donors relied on high-throughput TCR beta sequencing. Donor age, sex, ethnicity and CMV serostatus were collected together with the repertoire data. In a later genetic analysis, genome-wide SNP genotypes for 398 of the 666 donors were used, and that subset was treated as a discovery cohort. Every repertoire in the discovery cohort had been generated on one and the same sequencing platform. HLA typing included class I and class II loci at four-digit resolution. Typing coverage varied by locus: roughly 629-630 donors for A, B, C, DRB1 and DQB1; some 520 for DQA1; over 600 for DPA1; approximately 450 for DPB1. Four or five DR-DQ haplotypes were treated as single units for association and clustering because of strong linkage in the cohort. Among several hundred genotyped donors of the cohort, an average of about 240,000 unique TCR beta nucleotide sequences was sequenced per donor, of which about 20% were non-productive.

The full study reports these points: The cohort was sequenced for TCR beta chains only, and without alpha or paired-chain data the features that could be detected were limited. It was suggested by the authors that the approach could potentially be generalized to other disease states and immunological phenotypes. Linkage disequilibrium might explain the correlated functional status among segregating V segments, but an unknown experimental factor could not be excluded. According to a later analysis, parvovirus B19, influenza, CMV and Epstein-Barr virus appeared linked to several top co-occurrence clusters. A total of 164 TCR beta chains were listed by the study as associated with cytomegalovirus. In vitro tests confirmed that three of the cytomegalovirus-associated TCR beta chains recognize cytomegalovirus antigens. In a later analysis, HLA-associated TCR beta chains were found to be more clonally expanded and to have lower generation probabilities than equally common non-associated chains. A later analysis associated about 18,000 TCR beta sequences with specific HLA alleles at a false discovery rate of 0.05. In a later analysis, the rate of TCR association differed among HLA loci, with DRB1 alleles having the most associated TCRs and HLA-C alleles having the fewest. Roughly uniform sequencing depth across donors was assumed in presence/absence analyses, although this assumption may not hold. The classifier was reported to diagnose cytomegalovirus status with high specificity and sensitivity in both the original cohort and the validation cohort. The 87-base-pair reads could not distinguish some IMGT-functional V segments, including TRBV6-2 and TRBV6-3, so those segments were excluded. When HLA alleles, especially DR and DQ, strongly co-occurred, attributing TCR associations to individual alleles was difficult. Immune exposure information for the cohort was limited to CMV serostatus. While some public TCRs were present in many individuals, most TCR sequences turned up only very rarely across donors. Roughly 15 rarely observed V segments, including chromosome 9 orphons, were excluded from the earlier analysis of several hundred of the donors because counts were too low. A further reported finding was that TCR beta sequences accurately predicted the HLA-A and HLA-B alleles for most subjects in the first cohort. A cluster of highly shared sequence variants was judged likely to be a technical artifact of the sequencing pipeline. In a later genetic analysis, a missense DCLRE1C variant was associated with V-gene and J-gene trimming of TCR beta chains, and the association was replicated in an independent cohort. Because HLA typing was unavailable for some donors at each locus, only the typed subset was used in association tests. In a later analysis, most CMV-associated TCR beta chains were found to appear HLA-restricted, with HLA associations seemingly driven largely by CMV exposure. In an earlier analysis of several hundred of the donors, most TCR beta V segments were observed in productive rearrangements about 87% or about 30% of the time, broadly matching IMGT annotations. According to a later genetic analysis, donors in an Asian-associated ancestry cluster had fewer N-insertions in productive TCRs than the roughly 700-donor mean.

The sample taken for sequencing was PBMCs. The chain uses TRBV7-2 and TRBJ1-5, with the D gene call left open. This TCR derives from a middle-aged man in good health and CMV-seronegative. CDR3 protein: CASSLSSQVNQPQHF. The DNA is as follows: TGTGCCAGCAGCCTGAGTTCCCAGGTCAATCAGCCCCAGCATTTT. The CDR3, completed at both ends by the reference TRBV7-2 and TRBJ1-5 genes, gives the full variable domain GAGVSQSPSNKVTEKGKDVELRCDPISGHTALYWYRQSLGQGLEFLIYFQGNSAPDKSGLPSDRFSAERTGGSVSTLTIQRTQQEDSAVYLCASSLSSQVNQPQHFGDGTRLSIL.